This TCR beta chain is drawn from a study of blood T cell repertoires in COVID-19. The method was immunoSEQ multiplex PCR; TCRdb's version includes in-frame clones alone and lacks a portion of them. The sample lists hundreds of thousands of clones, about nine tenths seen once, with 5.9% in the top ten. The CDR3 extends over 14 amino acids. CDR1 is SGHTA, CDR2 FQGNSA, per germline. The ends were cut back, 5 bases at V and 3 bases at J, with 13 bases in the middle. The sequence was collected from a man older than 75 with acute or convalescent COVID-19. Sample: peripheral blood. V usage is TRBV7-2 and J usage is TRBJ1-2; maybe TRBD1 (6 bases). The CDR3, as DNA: TGTGCCAGCAGCGCGACAGGCCCGGACTATGGCTACACCTTC. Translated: CASSATGPDYGYTF.